Here is one TCR beta chain with its context. The record originates from a study of blood T cell repertoires in COVID-19. Whole-study context: PBMCs, B-cell-depleted T cells, or T cells provided the cDNA or gDNA that made up the material.

In the source study's methods: Amplification with reference gene primers provided the estimates of nucleated cell counts. TCRdb keeps only in-frame clones here, not all; method: immunoSEQ multiplex PCR. V and J calls and clone size are copied from that table; D and trimming were computed from the DNA. The table includes around 81,000 clones, roughly four fifths detected once. The TCR was taken from a man older than 75 with acute or convalescent COVID-19. Sequences were obtained from peripheral blood.

The CDR3 sequence: CASSRSVLPGLATGELFF. For the CDR3, the DNA is TGCGCCAGCAGTAGGTCGGTCCTACCGGGACTAGCGACCGGGGAGCTGTTTTTT. The chain has TRBV5-1 and TRBJ2-2; 10 positions match TRBD2. Looked up from germline, CDR1 is SGHRS and CDR2 is YFSETQ. The CDR3 consists of 18 residues. V shed 5 bases, J shed 5 bases, and the junction held 15 bases outside the gene matches.